This T cell receptor beta chain was documented in a study of T cell repertoires in cytomegalovirus infection (dated by TCRdb to about 2019). Background for the entire study: Donor HLA type was relevant to the analysis, because carriage of CMV infection together with the matching HLA type was indicated by public TCR beta signatures. The full study reports these points: The ex vivo response was dominated by HLA-C-restricted CMV-specific TCR beta clonotypes, which also provided the single most frequent clonotype in two of eight donors. In both this cohort and an independent cohort of more than 350 donors, the cumulative frequency of public TCR beta family members distinguished carriers of CMV infection plus the relevant HLA type.

Sequencing relied on an Illumina HiSeq 1500. TCRdb reanalyzed the raw reads on its own, using fastp at Q25 for trimming and MiXCR for clone calling, and kept in-frame beta chains. Every CDR3 protein is listed once, alongside the most common genes and DNA of its rows. The sample profile shows over 100,000 distinct CDR3 sequences; approximately 15% of them were found once. In total, the top ten clones hold roughly 8% of the sample. The germline V gene (reference sequence) sets CDR1 to LNHDA and CDR2 to SQIVND. Taken from cysteine to phenylalanine, the CDR3 has 18 residues. Only CDR3 DNA remains: 54 bases, in frame from the first base. From V the trimming removes 9 bases and from J it removes 3 bases, while the gene matches leave 12 bases of the junction unaccounted for. This clonotype was counted at least ten times. Its cognate antigen has yet to be identified. It has no much larger one-base neighbor in the sample; base qualities were not kept.

The sequenced material came from PBMCs. The sequence was collected from a human donor in good health (CMV status not recorded). Some clones in this sample may be carry-over from other donors' samples. The chain is made from TRBV19 and TRBJ2-1; the junction holds 15 bases that match TRBD2. The DNA sequence is as follows: TGTGCCAGCGCTACCGGACTAGCGGGGGGGCAGGACTACAATGAGCAGTTCTTC. Its translation is CASATGLAGGQDYNEQFF.